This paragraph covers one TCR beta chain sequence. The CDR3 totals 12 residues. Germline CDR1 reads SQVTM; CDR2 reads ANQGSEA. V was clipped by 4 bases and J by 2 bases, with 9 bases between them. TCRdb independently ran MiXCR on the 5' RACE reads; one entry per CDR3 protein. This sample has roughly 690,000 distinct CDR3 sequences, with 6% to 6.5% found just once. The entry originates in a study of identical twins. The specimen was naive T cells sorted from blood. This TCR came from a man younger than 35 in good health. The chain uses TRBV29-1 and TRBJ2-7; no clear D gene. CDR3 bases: TGCAGCGTTGCAACAAACACCTACGAGCAGTACTTC. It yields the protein CSVATNTYEQYF.